The 21 T cell receptor beta chains listed next were all sequenced from one sample in a study of OX40 agonist ivuxolimab in advanced cancers. The library was generated by the immunoSEQ multiplex PCR assay. TCRdb stores this immuneACCESS table with in-frame sequences only. Part of the clones is absent; in the studies checked, under half of the shortfall reflects unresolved V genes, and no reason is known for the rest. The sample yields 9,500 to 10,000 clones; 60% to 75% were counted once. The ten largest account for around a quarter of the sample. The specimen comprised CD4+ or CD8+ T cells sorted from blood, sampled in a trial of the OX40 agonist ivuxolimab. These receptors all come from an adult with an advanced solid tumor such as melanoma, head and neck, liver or kidney cancer.

The chain couples TRBV28 to TRBJ1-1, with D perhaps TRBD1 (6 bases). CDR1 MDHEN and CDR2 SYDVKM come from the germline V gene. The CDR3 is made up of 15 amino acids. Trimming shortened V by 3 bases and J by 5 bases, and 16 bases separated the two germline ends. CDR3 bases: TGTGCCAGCAGTTTGGTTAGGGGGGCAAGGACTGAAGCTTTCTTT. Translation gives CASSLVRGARTEAFF.

The gene calls are TRBV7-6 and TRBJ2-1; 9 bases are a match to TRBD1. The J segment lost 9 bases and the V segment lost 0 bases, leaving 9 bases of the junction unmatched. Germline V gene data show CDR1 as SGHVS and CDR2 as FNYEAQ. The CDR3 is 16 residues long. The CDR3 is CASSLAGETGGFEQFF. CDR3 DNA: TGTGCCAGCAGCTTAGCGGGGGAGACAGGGGGTTTTGAGCAGTTCTTC.

This clone was observed once. The V call is TRBV6-4, the J call TRBJ1-1; D is uncertain. V lost 2 bases to trimming and J lost 4 bases, with 8 bases between them. Germline V gene data show CDR1 as MRHNA and CDR2 as SNTAGT. The CDR3 totals 13 residues. CDR3 protein: CASSDGEATEAFF. As DNA, the CDR3 is TGTGCCAGCAGTGACGGGGAGGCCACTGAAGCTTTCTTT.

The chain employs TRBV9 and TRBJ2-2; 8 bases are shared with TRBD2. The CDR3 consists of 17 residues. With V trimmed by 1 base and J by 0 bases, 5 bases remained unmatched. Germline V gives CDR1 SGDLS, CDR2 YYNGEE. CDR3 nucleotides: TGTGCCAGCAGCGTACCAAAGGGACTAGCGAACACCGGGGAGCTGTTTTTT. This translates into CASSVPKGLANTGELFF.

The J gene is TRBJ1-2, the V gene TRBV7-9, with D possibly matching TRBD1 (6 bases). The germline gives CDR1 SEHNR, CDR2 FQNEAQ (reference sequence). The CDR3 loop spans 13 amino acids. The germline V and J ends were trimmed by 5 bases and 4 bases, with 11 bases remaining between them. The CDR3 here is CASSRTDPYGYTF. The CDR3 DNA follows: TGTGCCAGCAGCCGGACAGACCCCTATGGCTACACCTTC. The complete variable domain, with remaining parts taken from reference TRBV7-9 and TRBJ1-2, reads DTGVSQNPRHKITKRGQNVTFRCDPISEHNRLYWYRQTLGQGPEFLTYFQNEAQLEKSRLLSDRFSAERPKGSFSTLEIQRTEQGDSAMYLCASSRTDPYGYTFGSGTRLTVV.

This clone was recorded once. The chain employs TRBV12-5 and TRBJ1-5, with 7 bases aligning to TRBD1. The CDR3 has 15 amino acids. The germline gives CDR1 LGHNT, CDR2 FRNRAP. J was trimmed by 2 bases and V by 1 base; bases with no gene match: 2. The CDR3 DNA reads as TGTGCTAGTGGTTTGGGAGGGGGCGGCAATCAGCCCCAGCATTTT. Translating it yields CASGLGGGGNQPQHF.

V usage is TRBV14 and J usage is TRBJ2-7; D gene ambiguous. The CDR3 sequence is 13 residues long. Trimming took 6 bases from V and 0 from J, leaving 9 bases between them. Looked up from germline, CDR1 is SGHDN and CDR2 is FVKESK. The DNA for the CDR3 is TGTGCCAGCAGTGACGCTTACTCCTACGAGCAGTACTTC. This encodes CASSDAYSYEQYF.

The chain has TRBV10-1 and TRBJ2-7; no firm D call. CDR3 length equals 10 residues. Trimming pared 6 bases from V and 3 bases from J, leaving 3 bases between. CDR1 WNHNN and CDR2 SYGVQD come from the germline V gene (reference sequence). In DNA, the CDR3 is TGCGCCAGCAGGGACTACGAGCAGTACTTC. Protein: CASRDYEQYF.

The chain recombines TRBV19 with TRBJ2-3; 9 nucleotides match TRBD2. Germline V gives CDR1 LNHDA, CDR2 SQIVND (reference sequence). The CDR3 totals 13 residues. J gave up 4 bases and V 8 bases, and 4 bases lay outside the gene matches. CDR3 region: CASGAGGADTQYF. CDR3 nucleotide sequence: TGTGCCAGTGGAGCGGGGGGCGCAGATACGCAGTATTTT.

The chain has TRBV19 and TRBJ1-1; no reliable D call. Looked up from germline, CDR1 is LNHDA and CDR2 is SQIVND (reference sequence). The CDR3 totals 13 residues. Deletions cut 5 bases from V and 6 bases from J, with 13 bases between. CDR3 nucleotides: TGTGCCAGTAGTTGGGCGTTGGTCGCTGAAGCTTTCTTT. It encodes CASSWALVAEAFF.

This clone occurred a few times. V and J are TRBV9 and TRBJ2-3; possibly TRBD1 or TRBD2 for D (5 bases each). Germline V lookup: CDR1 SGDLS, CDR2 YYNGEE. The CDR3 has 15 amino acids. V was shortened by 2 bases and J by 2 bases, with 12 bases between the two germline ends. CDR3 nucleotides: TGTGCCAGCAGCGTCTTCACCGGGGCCACAGATACGCAGTATTTT. It specifies CASSVFTGATDTQYF.

The J gene is TRBJ2-1, the V gene TRBV28; D ambiguous. CDR1 and CDR2 (germline): MDHEN, SYDVKM. Trimming took off 5 bases at V and 6 bases at J, with 14 bases between the two ends. The CDR3 runs to 14 residues. CDR3 loop: CASSPLGLPNEQFF. In DNA form, the CDR3 reads TGTGCCAGCAGTCCGCTAGGGCTCCCCAATGAGCAGTTCTTC.

V is TRBV4-1 and J is TRBJ2-7, with a possible D match to TRBD1 (5 bases). This CDR3 has 14 residues. The V end lost 4 bases, the J end lost 2 bases, and 12 bases lay between the germline ends. Per the germline V gene, CDR1 is MGHRA and CDR2 is YSYEKL. The CDR3 reads CASSPRAGPYEQYF. CDR3 nucleotide sequence: TGCGCCAGCAGCCCCCGGGCAGGGCCCTACGAGCAGTACTTC.

The chain uses TRBV9 and TRBJ2-2; 9 positions match TRBD2. There are 16 residues in the CDR3. CDR1 and CDR2 (germline): SGDLS, YYNGEE. Germline trimming cut 4 bases from V and 1 base from J; bases unmatched to any gene: 5. CDR3: CASSPASGENTGELFF. CDR3 nucleotides: TGTGCCAGCAGCCCAGCTAGCGGGGAGAACACCGGGGAGCTGTTTTTT.

This clone was counted only a few times. This chain joins TRBV27 and TRBJ1-2, with D unclear. CDR3 size: 16 residues. V lost 0 bases and J lost 6, with 17 bases in between. The germline V gene encodes CDR1 MNHEY and CDR2 SMNVEV (reference sequence). The CDR3: CASSLSMEGRWNGYTF. DNA of the CDR3: TGTGCCAGCAGTTTATCGATGGAGGGCAGGTGGAATGGCTACACCTTC.

The CDR3 nucleotides read TGCGCCAGCAGCTGGGTATCACCCACCGGGGAGCTGTTTTTT. It yields the protein CASSWVSPTGELFF. This chain connects TRBV5-1 to TRBJ2-2; D is ambiguous. Germline V gene data show CDR1 as SGHRS and CDR2 as YFSETQ. This CDR3 has 14 residues. Trimming took 3 bases from V and 4 from J, leaving 10 bases between them.

V is TRBV6-5 and J is TRBJ2-7; no clear D. V was shortened by 0 bases and J by 4 bases, with 7 bases between the two germline ends. Looked up from germline, CDR1 is MNHEY and CDR2 is SVGAGI. The CDR3 spans 13 residues. CDR3 in amino acids: CASSYSSRYEQYF. The CDR3 DNA sequence: TGTGCCAGCAGTTACTCGAGCCGGTACGAGCAGTACTTC.

The chain joins TRBV2 to TRBJ2-3, with D tentatively TRBD1 (6 bases). The V gene lost 3 bases and the J gene lost 4 bases, with 14 bases spanning the gap. The CDR3 extends over 15 amino acids. From germline, CDR1 is SNHLY and CDR2 FYNNEI. In nucleotides, the CDR3 is TGTGCCAGCAGTGACGGGCACAGGGCTGCAGATACGCAGTATTTT. Translating it yields CASSDGHRAADTQYF.

V and J are TRBV2 and TRBJ2-5, with 7 bases aligning to TRBD2. Germline loops: CDR1 SNHLY, CDR2 FYNNEI. This CDR3 contains 13 residues. V was pared by 7 bases and J by 7 bases, with 9 bases of the junction left unmatched. CDR3 loop: CASMGGPEGTQYF. CDR3 bases: TGTGCCAGCATGGGAGGGCCCGAGGGGACCCAGTACTTC.

This chain links TRBV6-1 with TRBJ1-1; D not resolved. The CDR3 contains 9 residues. Germline CDR1 reads MNHNS; CDR2 reads SASEGT. V lost 5 bases to trimming and J lost 9 bases, with 4 bases between them. The CDR3 here is CASSSKAFF. CDR3 nucleotides: TGTGCCAGCAGTTCAAAAGCTTTCTTT.

This clone has a handful of counts. V is TRBV23-1 and J is TRBJ2-1, with TRBD1 matching over 9 bases. TRBV23-1 carries the ORF label, with uncertain function. V was clipped by 2 bases and J by 1 base; unmatched bases: 6. The CDR3 is made up of 17 amino acids. The CDR3 region is CASSQPHRGLSYNEQFF. CDR3 coding DNA: TGCGCCAGCAGTCAACCGCACAGGGGGCTATCCTACAATGAGCAGTTCTTC.